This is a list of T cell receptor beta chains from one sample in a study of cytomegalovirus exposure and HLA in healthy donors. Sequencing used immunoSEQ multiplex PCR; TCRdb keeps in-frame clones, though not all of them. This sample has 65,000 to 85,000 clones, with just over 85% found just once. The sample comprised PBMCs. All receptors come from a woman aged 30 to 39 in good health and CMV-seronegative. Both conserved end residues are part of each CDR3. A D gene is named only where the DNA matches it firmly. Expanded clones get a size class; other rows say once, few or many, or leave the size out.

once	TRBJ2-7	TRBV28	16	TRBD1	CASSLNGDRVIYEQYF	TGTGCCAGCAGTTTAAACGGGGACAGGGTAATCTACGAGCAGTACTTC
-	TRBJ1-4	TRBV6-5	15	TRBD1	CASSQEDRAPGKLFF	TGTGCCAGCAGTCAGGAAGACAGGGCCCCCGGAAAACTGTTTTTT
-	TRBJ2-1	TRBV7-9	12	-	CASSPAGYEQFF	TGTGCCAGCAGCCCCGCGGGGTATGAGCAGTTCTTC
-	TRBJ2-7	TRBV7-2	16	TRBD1	CASSPDPGQGGYEQYF	TGTGCCAGCAGCCCCGATCCGGGACAGGGTGGATACGAGCAGTACTTC
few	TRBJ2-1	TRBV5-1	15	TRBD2	CASTQGLAGGYEQFF	TGCGCCAGCACCCAGGGGCTAGCGGGAGGGTATGAGCAGTTCTTC
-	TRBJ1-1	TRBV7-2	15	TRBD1	CASSPLRQGNTEAFF	TGTGCCAGCAGCCCCCTCAGACAGGGGAACACTGAAGCTTTCTTT
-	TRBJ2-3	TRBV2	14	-	CASTLAASTDTQYF	TGTGCCAGCACTCTAGCAGCTAGCACAGATACGCAGTATTTT
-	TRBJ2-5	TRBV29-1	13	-	CSVEHSPQETQYF	TGCAGCGTTGAACACAGCCCCCAAGAGACCCAGTACTTC
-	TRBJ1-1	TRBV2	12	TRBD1	CASTGTGSEAFF	TGTGCCAGCACGGGGACAGGGAGTGAAGCTTTCTTT
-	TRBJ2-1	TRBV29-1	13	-	CSVVGGPYNEQFF	TGCAGCGTTGTTGGAGGACCCTACAATGAGCAGTTCTTC
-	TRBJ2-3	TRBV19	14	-	CASSKTSLSDTQYF	TGTGCCAGTAGTAAGACTAGTCTATCGGATACGCAGTATTTT
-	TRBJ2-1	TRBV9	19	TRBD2	CASSVIPALSTSGSSEQFF	TGTGCCAGCAGCGTGATCCCCGCTTTGAGTACTAGCGGGAGTAGTGAGCAGTTCTTC
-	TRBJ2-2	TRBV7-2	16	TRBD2	CASSRTSGGGGGELFF	TGTGCCAGCAGCCGGACTAGCGGGGGCGGCGGCGGGGAGCTGTTTTTT
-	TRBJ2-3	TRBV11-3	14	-	CASSPGLGTDTQYF	TGTGCCAGCAGCCCCGGACTTGGCACAGATACGCAGTATTTT
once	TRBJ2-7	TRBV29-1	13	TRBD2	CSVVSGSSYEQYF	TGCAGCGTTGTTAGCGGGAGCTCCTACGAGCAGTACTTC
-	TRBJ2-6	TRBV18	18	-	CASSPAGPEDTGANVLTF	TGTGCCAGCTCACCTGCCGGGCCAGAGGACACTGGGGCCAACGTCCTGACTTTC
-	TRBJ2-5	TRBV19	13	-	CASSTGEWETQYF	TGTGCCAGTAGTACTGGGGAGTGGGAGACCCAGTACTTC
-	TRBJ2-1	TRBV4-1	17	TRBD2	CASSQNGGLAGGDEQFF	TGCGCCAGCAGCCAAAACGGGGGACTAGCGGGAGGTGATGAGCAGTTCTTC
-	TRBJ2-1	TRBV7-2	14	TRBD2	CASSPGTSGGEQFF	TGTGCCAGCAGCCCCGGGACTAGCGGAGGCGAGCAGTTCTTC
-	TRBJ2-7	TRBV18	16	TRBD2	CASSLPLAGGFYEQYF	TGTGCCAGCTCACTACCACTAGCGGGGGGCTTCTACGAGCAGTACTTC
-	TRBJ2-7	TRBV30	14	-	CAWSPGVVSYEQYF	TGTGCCTGGAGTCCGGGGGTAGTCTCCTACGAGCAGTACTTC
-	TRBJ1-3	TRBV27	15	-	CASSPRGGSGNTIYF	TGTGCCAGCAGCCCTAGAGGGGGATCTGGAAACACCATATATTTT
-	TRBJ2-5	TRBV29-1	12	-	CSVCYSGETQYF	TGCAGCGTCTGCTACAGCGGAGAGACCCAGTACTTC
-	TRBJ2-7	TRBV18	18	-	CASSPSNLHLLVDYEQYF	TGTGCCAGCTCACCTTCGAACCTTCACCTTCTCGTAGACTACGAGCAGTACTTC
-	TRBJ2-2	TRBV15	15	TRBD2	CATSRVAGPTGELFF	TGTGCCACCAGCAGAGTAGCGGGTCCAACCGGGGAGCTGTTTTTT
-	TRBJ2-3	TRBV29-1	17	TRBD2	CSVEDRGLAGSTDTQYF	TGCAGCGTTGAAGATCGGGGACTAGCGGGATCCACAGATACGCAGTATTTT
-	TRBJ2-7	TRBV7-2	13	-	CASSPDTSGEQYF	TGTGCCAGCAGCCCGGACACCTCCGGCGAGCAGTACTTC
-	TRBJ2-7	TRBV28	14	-	CASSSTGHRYEQYF	TGTGCCAGCAGTTCAACGGGACACCGATACGAGCAGTACTTC
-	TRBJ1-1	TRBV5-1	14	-	CASSLDAGKTEAFF	TGCGCCAGCAGCTTGGATGCGGGGAAGACTGAAGCTTTCTTT
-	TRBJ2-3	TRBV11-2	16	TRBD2	CASSLWTSGGTDTQYF	TGTGCCAGCAGCTTATGGACTAGCGGGGGCACAGATACGCAGTATTTT
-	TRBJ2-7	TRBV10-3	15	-	CAISESNSPSYEQYF	TGTGCCATCAGTGAGTCGAACAGCCCGTCCTACGAGCAGTACTTC
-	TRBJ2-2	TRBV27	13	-	CASSSPLPGELFF	TGTGCCAGCAGTTCCCCTCTTCCCGGGGAGCTGTTTTTT
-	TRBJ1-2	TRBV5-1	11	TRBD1	CASSSGTGYTF	TGCGCCAGCAGCTCGGGGACAGGGTACACCTTC
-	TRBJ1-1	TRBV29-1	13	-	CSVGRRANTEAFF	TGCAGCGTAGGACGGAGGGCGAACACTGAAGCTTTCTTT
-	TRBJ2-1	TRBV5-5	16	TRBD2	CASSSSSGISYNEQFF	TGTGCCAGCAGCTCCTCTAGCGGGATATCCTACAATGAGCAGTTCTTC
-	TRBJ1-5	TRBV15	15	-	CATSRGQGLNQPQHF	TGTGCCACCAGCAGAGGGCAGGGCCTCAATCAGCCCCAGCATTTT
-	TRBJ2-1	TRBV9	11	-	CASSSSSEQFF	TGTGCCAGCAGCTCTTCGAGCGAGCAGTTCTTC
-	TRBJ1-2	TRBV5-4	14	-	CASSLEARAYGYTF	TGTGCCAGCAGCTTGGAGGCCAGGGCATATGGCTACACCTTC
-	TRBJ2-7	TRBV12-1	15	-	CASSWPAGSFYEQYF	TGTGCCAGCAGCTGGCCGGCGGGATCCTTCTACGAGCAGTACTTC
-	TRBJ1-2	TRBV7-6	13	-	CASSLGQGYGYTF	TGTGCCAGCAGCCTGGGGCAGGGCTATGGCTACACCTTC